Reported below is one T cell receptor beta chain. The junction departs from the called germline gene at one end, perhaps through a read error. Measured with immunoSEQ multiplex PCR; TCRdb has only the in-frame clones, and not every one. This table has about 170,000 clones, roughly 82% appearing once. This specimen comes from a study of blood T cell repertoires in COVID-19. The germline V gene has CDR1 SGDLS and CDR2 YYNGEE. This CDR3 has 15 amino acids. The sequencing input was peripheral blood. This sequence originates from an older woman with acute or convalescent COVID-19. V and J are TRBV9 and TRBJ1-4, with a possible D match to TRBD1 (5 bases). CDR3 nucleotides: TGTGCCAGCAGCCCCCGAGGGACTACTAAGGAAAAACTGTTTTTT. This codes for CASSPRGTTKEKLFF.